This is a list of T cell receptor beta chains from one sample in a study of blood T cell repertoires in COVID-19. The protocol was immunoSEQ multiplex PCR, while the TCRdb copy is restricted to in-frame clones and leaves out a portion. The sample carries some 270,000 clones, around 93% recorded once. Sequenced: PBMCs or T cells enriched from blood (not recorded which). The source is a man in his forties who had been exposed to COVID-19. The CDR3 runs from the conserved cysteine through the conserved F or W. Each record gives: J gene, V gene, D gene, clone size, CDR3 DNA, CDR3 protein. The D gene is left open where the match is weak. Clone size, where shown, is once, few, many, or a class for clones that have expanded.

TRBJ2-3,TRBV28,.,.,TGTGCCAGCAGTTTAAGTCTCAGAGATACGCAGTATTTT,CASSLSLRDTQYF
TRBJ2-7,TRBV19,TRBD1,.,TGTGCCAGTAGTGAGACAGGGGGCGCTTACGAGCAGTACTTC,CASSETGGAYEQYF
TRBJ2-1,TRBV10-2,TRBD2,.,TGCGCCAGCAGTGTGGTCGCGGGAGCCTACAATGAGCAGTTCTTC,CASSVVAGAYNEQFF
TRBJ1-1,TRBV28,TRBD1,.,TGTGCCAGCGGGGACAGTGAAGCTTTCTTT,CASGDSEAFF
TRBJ2-3,TRBV4-2,TRBD2,.,TGTGCCAGCAGCCAAGGGAGCGGGATTTCAGATACGCAGTATTTT,CASSQGSGISDTQYF
TRBJ2-2,TRBV19,TRBD2,.,TGTGCCAGTAGTATCGGCTGGTCGCGCGGGAGTTATACCGGGGAGCTGTTTTTT,CASSIGWSRGSYTGELFF
TRBJ1-4,TRBV11-2,.,.,TGTGCCAGCAGCTTAAACAGGGCAAATGAAAAACTGTTTTTT,CASSLNRANEKLFF
TRBJ2-5,TRBV30,TRBD2,.,TGTGCCTGGTCTAGCGGGAGCGGAGAGACCCAGTACTTC,CAWSSGSGETQYF
TRBJ2-3,TRBV3-1/TRBV3-2,.,.,TGTGCCAGCAGCAGAGGCGGAGATACGCAGTATTTT,CASSRGGDTQYF
TRBJ2-7,TRBV25-1,.,few,TGTGCCAGCAGTGAATCCTCCTCAGAAAACTACGAGCAGTACTTC,CASSESSSENYEQYF
TRBJ2-6,TRBV11-3,.,.,TGTGCCAGCAGCTTAATCGGGGTTGGGGCCAACGTCCTGACTTTC,CASSLIGVGANVLTF
TRBJ2-5,TRBV7-6,.,.,TGTGCCAGCAGCTTAGCATCCCGCGGCTTACCACAAGAGACCCAGTACTTC,CASSLASRGLPQETQYF
TRBJ2-2,TRBV27,TRBD2,once,TGTGCCAGCAACCTAGCGGGATCGAACACCGGGGAGCTGTTTTTT,CASNLAGSNTGELFF
TRBJ1-3,TRBV28,.,.,TGTGCCAGCAGTTTCCCCTCCGCCCGTATTAGCTCTGGAAACACCATATATTTT,CASSFPSARISSGNTIYF
TRBJ2-1,TRBV7-9,TRBD2,.,TGTGCCAGCAGCCCTAAAGCGGGAGAGTCCTACAATGAGCAGTTCTTC,CASSPKAGESYNEQFF
TRBJ1-1,TRBV28,.,.,TGTGCCAGCAGTTCGCACCGACAGGAGAACACTGAAGCTTTCTTT,CASSSHRQENTEAFF
TRBJ1-2,TRBV27,.,.,TGTGCCAGCAGTTCTTCAAGCCCTCCCTATGGCTACACCTTC,CASSSSSPPYGYTF
TRBJ2-2,TRBV5-4,TRBD2,.,TGTGCCAGCAGCGCCGGGACTAGCGGGGCGAACACCGGGGAGCTGTTTTTT,CASSAGTSGANTGELFF
TRBJ2-1,TRBV9,TRBD2,.,TGTGCCAGCAGCGTAGCCCTCTCAACAAGCGGGAGGGCCTACAATGAGCAGTTCTTC,CASSVALSTSGRAYNEQFF
TRBJ1-2,TRBV28,TRBD1,.,TGTGCCAGCAGGTTCCCGGGACAGGGGGGCTATGGCTACACCTTC,CASRFPGQGGYGYTF
TRBJ1-2,TRBV5-1,TRBD1,.,TGCGCCAGCAGCGCTAAGGACAGGGGGGTTGGCTACACCTTC,CASSAKDRGVGYTF
TRBJ2-1,TRBV27,TRBD1,.,TGTGCCAGCAGTTCGGGGACAGACTCTTCCAATGAGCAGTTCTTC,CASSSGTDSSNEQFF
TRBJ1-3,TRBV6-5,.,.,TGTGCCAGCAGTTACTACAGGGACTCTGGAAACACCATATATTTT,CASSYYRDSGNTIYF
TRBJ2-7,TRBV5-1,TRBD1,once,TGCGCCAGCAGCTGGGGGACAGGGAGGAGCTCCTACGAGCAGTACTTC,CASSWGTGRSSYEQYF
TRBJ2-2,TRBV12-3/TRBV12-4,.,.,TGTGCCAGCCGCAGACAGACCGGGGAGCTGTTTTTT,CASRRQTGELFF
TRBJ2-2,TRBV20-1,.,.,TGCAGTGCTAGTAAAGGACTCCCCGGGGAGCTGTTTTTT,CSASKGLPGELFF
TRBJ2-2,TRBV4-2,.,.,TGTGCCAGCAGCCAAGAGTCTACTCCTTACACCGGGGAGCTGTTTTTT,CASSQESTPYTGELFF
TRBJ1-4,TRBV19,TRBD1,.,TGTGCCAGTAGTCTCGGGACAGGGGGCGAAAAACTGTTTTTT,CASSLGTGGEKLFF
TRBJ2-7,TRBV3-1/TRBV3-2,.,.,TGTGCCAGCAGCCAAGATTCAACAGTAAAGTACTTC,CASSQDSTVKYF
TRBJ2-5,TRBV5-1,.,.,TGCGCCAGCAGCTTGCAACACCTCCAAGAGACCCAGTACTTC,CASSLQHLQETQYF